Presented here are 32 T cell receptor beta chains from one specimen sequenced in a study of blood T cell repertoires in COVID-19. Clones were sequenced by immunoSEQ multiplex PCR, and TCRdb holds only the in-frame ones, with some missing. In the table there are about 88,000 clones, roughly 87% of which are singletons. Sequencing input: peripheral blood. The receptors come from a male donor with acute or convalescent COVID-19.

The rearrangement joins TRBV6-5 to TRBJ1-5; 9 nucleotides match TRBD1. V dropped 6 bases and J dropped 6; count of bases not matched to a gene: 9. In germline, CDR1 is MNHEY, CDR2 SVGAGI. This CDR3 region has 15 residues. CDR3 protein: CASSRGQGRTQPQHF. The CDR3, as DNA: TGTGCCAGCAGCCGAGGACAGGGGAGGACTCAGCCCCAGCATTTT.

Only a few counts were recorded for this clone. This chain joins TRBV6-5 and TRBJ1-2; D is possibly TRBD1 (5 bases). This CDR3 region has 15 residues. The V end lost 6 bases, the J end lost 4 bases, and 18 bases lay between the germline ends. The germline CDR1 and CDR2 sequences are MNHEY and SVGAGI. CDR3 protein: CASSPSSGGGYGYTF. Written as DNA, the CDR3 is TGTGCCAGCAGCCCCAGTTCCGGGGGAGGCTATGGCTACACCTTC.

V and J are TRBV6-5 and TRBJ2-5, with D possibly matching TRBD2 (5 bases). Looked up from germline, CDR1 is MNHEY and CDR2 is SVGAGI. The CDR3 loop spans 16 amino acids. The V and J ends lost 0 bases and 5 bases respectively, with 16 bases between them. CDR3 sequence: CASSYSSGSIRETQYF. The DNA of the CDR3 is TGTGCCAGCAGTTACTCTAGTGGGAGCATAAGGGAGACCCAGTACTTC.

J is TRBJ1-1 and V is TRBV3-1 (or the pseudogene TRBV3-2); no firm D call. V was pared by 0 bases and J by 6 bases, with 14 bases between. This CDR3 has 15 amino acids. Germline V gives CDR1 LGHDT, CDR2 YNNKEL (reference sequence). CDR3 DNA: TGTGCCAGCAGCCAAGATGGACTTACCCTGGCTGAAGCTTTCTTT. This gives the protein CASSQDGLTLAEAFF.

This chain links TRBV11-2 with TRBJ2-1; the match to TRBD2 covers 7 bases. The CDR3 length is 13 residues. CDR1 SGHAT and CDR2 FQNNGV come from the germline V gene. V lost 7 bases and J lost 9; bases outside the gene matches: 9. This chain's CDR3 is CASTGLVESEQFF. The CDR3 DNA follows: TGTGCCAGCACAGGACTAGTAGAAAGTGAGCAGTTCTTC.

The CDR3 DNA reads as TGTGCCAGTAGCATACAGGGGGCAGGCGGCAATCAGCCCCAGCATTTT. This gives the protein CASSIQGAGGNQPQHF. The J gene is TRBJ1-5, the V gene TRBV19, with 9 bases lining up with TRBD1. The CDR3 consists of 16 residues. CDR1 is LNHDA and CDR2 is SQIVND in the germline V gene (reference sequence). J gave up 2 bases and V 6 bases, and 8 bases lay outside the gene matches.

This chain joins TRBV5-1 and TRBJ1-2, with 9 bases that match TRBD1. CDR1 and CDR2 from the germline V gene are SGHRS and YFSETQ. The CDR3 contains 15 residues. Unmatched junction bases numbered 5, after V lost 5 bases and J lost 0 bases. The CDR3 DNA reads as TGCGCCAGCAGAATTGGACAGGGGACTAACTATGGCTACACCTTC. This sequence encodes CASRIGQGTNYGYTF.

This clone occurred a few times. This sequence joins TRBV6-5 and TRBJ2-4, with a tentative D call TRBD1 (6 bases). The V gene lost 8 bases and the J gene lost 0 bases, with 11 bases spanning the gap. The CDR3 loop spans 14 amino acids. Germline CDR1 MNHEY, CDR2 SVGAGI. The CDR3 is CASHQGTAKNIQYF. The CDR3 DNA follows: TGTGCCAGCCACCAGGGGACAGCCAAAAACATTCAGTACTTC.

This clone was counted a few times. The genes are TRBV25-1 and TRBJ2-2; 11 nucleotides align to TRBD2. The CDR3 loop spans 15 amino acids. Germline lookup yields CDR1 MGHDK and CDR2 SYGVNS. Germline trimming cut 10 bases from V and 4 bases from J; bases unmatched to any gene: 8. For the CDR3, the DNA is TGTGCCACCAGACCGGGACTAGCGGCCACCGGGGAGCTGTTTTTT. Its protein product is CATRPGLAATGELFF.

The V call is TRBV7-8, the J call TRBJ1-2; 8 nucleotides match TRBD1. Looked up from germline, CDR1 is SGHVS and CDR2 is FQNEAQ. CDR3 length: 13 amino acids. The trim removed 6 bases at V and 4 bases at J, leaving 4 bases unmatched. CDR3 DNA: TGTGCCAGCAGACCCGGGACAGGCTATGGCTACACCTTC. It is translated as CASRPGTGYGYTF.

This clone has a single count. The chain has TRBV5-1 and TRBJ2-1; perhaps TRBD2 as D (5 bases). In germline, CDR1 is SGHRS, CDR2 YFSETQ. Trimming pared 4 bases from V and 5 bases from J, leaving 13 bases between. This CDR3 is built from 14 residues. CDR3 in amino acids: CASSPQDFDNEQFF. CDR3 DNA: TGCGCCAGCAGCCCTCAGGACTTTGACAATGAGCAGTTCTTC.

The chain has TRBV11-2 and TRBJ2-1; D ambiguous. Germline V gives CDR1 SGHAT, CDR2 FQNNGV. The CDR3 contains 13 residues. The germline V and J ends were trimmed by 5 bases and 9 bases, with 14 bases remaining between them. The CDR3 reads CASSRALVGEQFF. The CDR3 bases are TGTGCCAGCAGCCGAGCTCTAGTGGGTGAGCAGTTCTTC.

The CDR3 nucleotides are TGTGCCAGCAGCTTATCCGGGAGGGCGGGAAATCAGCCCCAGCATTTT. Protein product: CASSLSGRAGNQPQHF. The chain uses TRBV11-2 and TRBJ1-5, with no clear D. The germline V gene has CDR1 SGHAT and CDR2 FQNNGV. CDR3 length: 16 amino acids. Trimming stripped 2 bases from V and 4 bases from J, with 15 bases between.

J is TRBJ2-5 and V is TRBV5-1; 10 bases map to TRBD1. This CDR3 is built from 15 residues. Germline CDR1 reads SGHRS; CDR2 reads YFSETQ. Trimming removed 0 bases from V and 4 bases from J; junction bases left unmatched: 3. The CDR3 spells CASSLGGQGTETQYF. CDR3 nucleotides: TGCGCCAGCAGCTTGGGGGGACAGGGGACAGAGACCCAGTACTTC.

The CDR3 protein is CASSLGTSGGPDTQYF. CDR3 sequence (DNA): TGTGCCAGCAGCTTGGGGACTAGCGGGGGTCCAGATACGCAGTATTTT. The rearrangement uses TRBV5-8 and TRBJ2-3, with TRBD2 matching 13 bases. The trim removed 0 bases at V and 4 bases at J, leaving 2 bases unmatched. Germline CDR1 and CDR2: SGHTS and YDEGEE. This CDR3 is built from 16 residues.

The CDR3 protein is CASSPGQSYNEQFF. Written as DNA, the CDR3 is TGCGCCAGCAGCCCCGGACAGTCCTACAATGAGCAGTTCTTC. This chain joins TRBV5-1 and TRBJ2-1; D might be TRBD1 (6 bases). This CDR3 has 14 amino acids. With 4 bases removed from V and 1 base from J, the gap between germline ends came to 9 bases. Germline CDR1 is SGHRS and CDR2 is YFSETQ.

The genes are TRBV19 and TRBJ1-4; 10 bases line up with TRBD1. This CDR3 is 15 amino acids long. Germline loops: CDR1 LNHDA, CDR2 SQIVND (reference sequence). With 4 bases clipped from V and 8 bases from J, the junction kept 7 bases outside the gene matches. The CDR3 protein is CASSTSGTGAEKLFF. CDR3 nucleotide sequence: TGTGCCAGTAGTACATCCGGGACAGGGGCCGAAAAACTGTTTTTT.

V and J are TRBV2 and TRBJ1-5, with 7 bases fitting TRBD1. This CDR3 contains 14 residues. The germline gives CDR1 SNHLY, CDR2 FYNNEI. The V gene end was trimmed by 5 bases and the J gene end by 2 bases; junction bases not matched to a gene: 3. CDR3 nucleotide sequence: TGTGCCAGCAGTCGACAGGGAGGCAATCAGCCCCAGCATTTT. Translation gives CASSRQGGNQPQHF.

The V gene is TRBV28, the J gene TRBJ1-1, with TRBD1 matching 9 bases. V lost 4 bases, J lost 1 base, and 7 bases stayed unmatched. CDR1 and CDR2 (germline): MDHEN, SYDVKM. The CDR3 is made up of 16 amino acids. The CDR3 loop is CASSSFGQGKNTEAFF. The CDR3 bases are TGTGCCAGCAGTTCCTTCGGACAGGGGAAGAACACTGAAGCTTTCTTT.

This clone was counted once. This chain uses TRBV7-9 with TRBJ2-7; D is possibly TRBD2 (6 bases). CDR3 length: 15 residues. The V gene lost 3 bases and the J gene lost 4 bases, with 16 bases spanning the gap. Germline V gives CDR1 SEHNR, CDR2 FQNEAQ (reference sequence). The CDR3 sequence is CASSLMGGVVYEQYF. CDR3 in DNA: TGTGCCAGCAGCTTGATGGGGGGAGTAGTTTACGAGCAGTACTTC.

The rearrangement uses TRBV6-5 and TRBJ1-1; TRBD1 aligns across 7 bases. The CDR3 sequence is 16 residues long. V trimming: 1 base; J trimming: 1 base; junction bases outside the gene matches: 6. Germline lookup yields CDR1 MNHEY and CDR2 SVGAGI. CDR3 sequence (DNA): TGTGCCAGCAGTTACTTCCAGGGGGGTGGGAACACTGAAGCTTTCTTT. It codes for CASSYFQGGGNTEAFF.

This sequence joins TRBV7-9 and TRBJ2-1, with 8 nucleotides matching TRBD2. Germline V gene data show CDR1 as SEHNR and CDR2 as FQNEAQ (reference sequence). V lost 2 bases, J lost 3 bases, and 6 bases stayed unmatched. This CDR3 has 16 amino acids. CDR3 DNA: TGTGCCAGCAGCTTACTAGCGGGTCACATCTACAATGAGCAGTTCTTC. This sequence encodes CASSLLAGHIYNEQFF.

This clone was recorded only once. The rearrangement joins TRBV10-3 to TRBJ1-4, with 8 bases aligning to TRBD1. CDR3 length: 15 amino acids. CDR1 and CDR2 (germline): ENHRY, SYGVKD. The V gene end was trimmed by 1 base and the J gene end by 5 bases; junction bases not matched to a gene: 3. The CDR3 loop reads CAISEFTGGNEKLFF. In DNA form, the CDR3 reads TGTGCCATCAGTGAGTTCACAGGGGGAAATGAAAAACTGTTTTTT.

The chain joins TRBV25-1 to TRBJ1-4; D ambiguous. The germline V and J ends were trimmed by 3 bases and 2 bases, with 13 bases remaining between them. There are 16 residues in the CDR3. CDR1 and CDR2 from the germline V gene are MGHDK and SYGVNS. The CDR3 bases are TGTGCCAGCAGTGAGGCCGGCCGGCGGACTAATGAAAAACTGTTTTTT. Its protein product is CASSEAGRRTNEKLFF.

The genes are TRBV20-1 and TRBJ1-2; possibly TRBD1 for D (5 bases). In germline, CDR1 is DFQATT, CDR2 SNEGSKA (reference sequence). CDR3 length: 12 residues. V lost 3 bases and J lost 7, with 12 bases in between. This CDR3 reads CSASSSGAGYTF. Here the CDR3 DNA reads TGCAGTGCTAGTTCTTCTGGGGCTGGCTACACCTTC.

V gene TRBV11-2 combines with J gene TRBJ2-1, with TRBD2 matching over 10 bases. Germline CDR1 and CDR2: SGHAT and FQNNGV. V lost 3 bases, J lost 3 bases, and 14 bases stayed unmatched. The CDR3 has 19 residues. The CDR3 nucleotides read TGTGCCAGCAGCTTTTATGGGCTAGCGGGGGCCCACCGCTACAATGAGCAGTTCTTC. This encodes CASSFYGLAGAHRYNEQFF. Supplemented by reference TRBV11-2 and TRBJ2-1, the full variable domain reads EAGVAQSPRYKIIEKRQSVAFWCNPISGHATLYWYQQILGQGPKLLIQFQNNGVVDDSQLPKDRFSAERLKGVDSTLKIQPAKLEDSAVYLCASSFYGLAGAHRYNEQFFGPGTRLTVL.

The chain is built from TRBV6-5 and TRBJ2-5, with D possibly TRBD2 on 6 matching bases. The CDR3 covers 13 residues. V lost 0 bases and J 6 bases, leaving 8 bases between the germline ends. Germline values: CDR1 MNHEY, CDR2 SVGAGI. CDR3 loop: CASSYSGGQTQYF. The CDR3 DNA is TGTGCCAGCAGTTACTCGGGAGGACAGACCCAGTACTTC.

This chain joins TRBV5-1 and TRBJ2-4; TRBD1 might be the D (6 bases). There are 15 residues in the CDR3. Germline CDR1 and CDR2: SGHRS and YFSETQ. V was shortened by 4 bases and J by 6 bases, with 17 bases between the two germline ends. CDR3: CASSLAQGQGNIQYF. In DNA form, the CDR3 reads TGCGCCAGCAGCCTCGCCCAGGGGCAGGGAAACATTCAGTACTTC.

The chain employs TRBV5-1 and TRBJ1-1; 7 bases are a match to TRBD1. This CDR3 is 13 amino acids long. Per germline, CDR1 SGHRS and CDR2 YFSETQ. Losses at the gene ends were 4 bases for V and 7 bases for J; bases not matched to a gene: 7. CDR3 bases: TGCGCCAGCAGCCCGACAGGGACCTATGAAGCTTTCTTT. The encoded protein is CASSPTGTYEAFF.

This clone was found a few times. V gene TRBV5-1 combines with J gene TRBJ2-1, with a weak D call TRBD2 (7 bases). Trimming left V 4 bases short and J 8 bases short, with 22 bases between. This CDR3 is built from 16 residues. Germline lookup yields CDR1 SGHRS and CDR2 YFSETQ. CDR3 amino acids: CASSPEGGQVGDEQFF. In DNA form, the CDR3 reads TGCGCCAGCAGCCCGGAGGGGGGGCAGGTGGGAGATGAGCAGTTCTTC.

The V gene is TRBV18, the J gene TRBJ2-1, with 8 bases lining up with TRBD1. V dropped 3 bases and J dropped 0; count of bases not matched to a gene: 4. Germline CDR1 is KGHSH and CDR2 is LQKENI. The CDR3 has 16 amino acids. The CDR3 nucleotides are TGTGCCAGCTCACCGGGACAGGCGAGCTCCTACAATGAGCAGTTCTTC. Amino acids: CASSPGQASSYNEQFF.

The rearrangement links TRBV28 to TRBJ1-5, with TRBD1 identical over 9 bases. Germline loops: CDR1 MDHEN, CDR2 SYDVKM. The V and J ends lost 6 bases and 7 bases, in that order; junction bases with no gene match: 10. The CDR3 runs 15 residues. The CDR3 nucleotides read TGTGCCAGCAGAGATCGGACAGGGGATCGACAGCCCCAGCATTTT. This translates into CASRDRTGDRQPQHF.